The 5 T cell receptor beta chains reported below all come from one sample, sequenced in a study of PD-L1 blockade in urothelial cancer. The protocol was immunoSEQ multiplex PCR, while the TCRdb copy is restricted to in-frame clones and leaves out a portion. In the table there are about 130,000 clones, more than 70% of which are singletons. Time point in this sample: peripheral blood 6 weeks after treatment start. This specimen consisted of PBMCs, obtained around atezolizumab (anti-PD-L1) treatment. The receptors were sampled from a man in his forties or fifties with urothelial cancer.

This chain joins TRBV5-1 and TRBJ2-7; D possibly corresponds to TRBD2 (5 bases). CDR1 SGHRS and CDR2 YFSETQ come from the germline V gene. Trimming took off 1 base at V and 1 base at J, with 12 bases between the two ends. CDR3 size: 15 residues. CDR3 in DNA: TGCGCCAGCAGCTTGTTCGAAGCGGTTTCCTACGAGCAGTACTTC. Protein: CASSLFEAVSYEQYF. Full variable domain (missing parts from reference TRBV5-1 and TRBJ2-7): KAGVTQTPRYLIKTRGQQVTLSCSPISGHRSVSWYQQTPGQGLQFLFEYFSETQRNKGNFPGRFSGRQFSNSRSEMNVSTLELGDSALYLCASSLFEAVSYEQYFGPGTRLTVT.

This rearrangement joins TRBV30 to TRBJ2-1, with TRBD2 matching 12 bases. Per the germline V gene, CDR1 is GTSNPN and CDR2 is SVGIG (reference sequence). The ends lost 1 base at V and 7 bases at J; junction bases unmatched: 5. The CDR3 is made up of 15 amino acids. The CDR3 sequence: CAWSGLAGVGNEQFF. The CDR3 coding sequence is TGTGCCTGGAGTGGACTAGCGGGGGTAGGGAATGAGCAGTTCTTC. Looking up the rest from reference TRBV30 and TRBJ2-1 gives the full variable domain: SQTIHQWPATLVQPVGSPLSLECTVEGTSNPNLYWYRQAAGRGLQLLFYSVGIGQISSEVPQNLSASRPQDRQFILSSKKLLLSDSGFYLCAWSGLAGVGNEQFFGPGTRLTVL.

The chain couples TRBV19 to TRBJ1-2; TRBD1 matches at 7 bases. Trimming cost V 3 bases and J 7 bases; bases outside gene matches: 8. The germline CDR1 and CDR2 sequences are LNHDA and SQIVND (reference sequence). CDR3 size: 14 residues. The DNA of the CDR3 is TGTGCCAGTAGTATGGTCGCAGGGGGGAGTGGCTACACCTTC. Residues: CASSMVAGGSGYTF.

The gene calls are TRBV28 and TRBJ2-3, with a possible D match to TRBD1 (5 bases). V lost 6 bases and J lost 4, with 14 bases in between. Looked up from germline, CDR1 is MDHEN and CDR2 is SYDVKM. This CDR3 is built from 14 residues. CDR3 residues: CASSPYGHPDTQYF. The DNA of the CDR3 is TGTGCCAGCAGCCCCTACGGACACCCAGATACGCAGTATTTT.

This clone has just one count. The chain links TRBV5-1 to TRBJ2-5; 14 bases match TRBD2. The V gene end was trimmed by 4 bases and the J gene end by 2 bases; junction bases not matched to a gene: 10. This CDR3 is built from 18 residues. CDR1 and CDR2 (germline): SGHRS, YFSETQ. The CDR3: CASSVGLAGGYPQETQYF. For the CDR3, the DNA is TGCGCCAGCAGCGTAGGACTAGCGGGAGGATATCCGCAAGAGACCCAGTACTTC.